The 6 T cell receptor beta chains in this list originate from one sample, sequenced in a study of blood T cell repertoires in COVID-19. Method: immunoSEQ multiplex PCR; TCRdb's copy keeps in-frame clones and lacks some. The table has over 200,000 clones, over 70% seen once; the top ten hold roughly 8.8%. The sample comprised peripheral blood. Receptors originate from a man aged 40-50 years with active or convalescent COVID-19.

This chain joins TRBV9 and TRBJ2-3, with 8 bases aligning to TRBD1. This CDR3 comprises 18 residues. Looked up from germline, CDR1 is SGDLS and CDR2 is YYNGEE. J was trimmed by 6 bases and V by 5 bases; bases with no gene match: 20. The CDR3 region has the DNA TGTGCCAGCAGTGGGCCCCCTGCCGGGACAGGAATCATGGATACGCAGTATTTT. It yields the protein CASSGPPAGTGIMDTQYF.

The chain has TRBV7-9 and TRBJ1-4; no firm D call. The ends were cut back, 4 bases at V and 4 bases at J, with 13 bases in the middle. This CDR3 has 15 amino acids. The germline CDR1 and CDR2 sequences are SEHNR and FQNEAQ (reference sequence). DNA for the CDR3: TGTGCCAGCAGCTCGGAGAATAACTTTAATGAAAAACTGTTTTTT. This gives the protein CASSSENNFNEKLFF.

This clone is a singleton in its sample. The CDR3 DNA reads as TGTGCCAGCAGTCAACAGGGTTACACTGAAGCTTTCTTT. It is translated as CASSQQGYTEAFF. The chain is built from TRBV6-5 and TRBJ1-1, with a weak D call TRBD1 (6 bases). The length of the CDR3 is 13 residues. Germline CDR1 reads MNHEY; CDR2 reads SVGAGI. Trimming shortened V by 5 bases and J by 3 bases, and 10 bases separated the two germline ends.

V and J are TRBV27 and TRBJ2-3, with 7 nucleotides matching TRBD2. This CDR3 comprises 15 residues. The germline gives CDR1 MNHEY, CDR2 SMNVEV (reference sequence). V shed 5 bases and J 2 bases; nucleotides not matched to a gene: 7. In nucleotides, the CDR3 is TGTGCCAGCAGTCATTGGACTAGTTCCACAGATACGCAGTATTTT. Its translation: CASSHWTSSTDTQYF.

The genes are TRBV19 and TRBJ2-3; 8 positions match TRBD1. Germline values: CDR1 LNHDA, CDR2 SQIVND (reference sequence). The CDR3 consists of 14 residues. J was trimmed by 6 bases and V by 6 bases; bases with no gene match: 8. CDR3 coding DNA: TGTGCCAGTAGCCCAGGACAGGGTGCCGATACGCAGTATTTT. Its translation is CASSPGQGADTQYF.

In this sample, this clone turned up once. Within the sample, other DNA sequences also encode this same CDR3. The V gene is TRBV5-1, the J gene TRBJ2-5, with TRBD1 matching over 10 bases. CDR3 length: 15 residues. The V and J ends lost 4 bases and 1 base, in that order; junction bases with no gene match: 4. In germline, CDR1 is SGHRS, CDR2 YFSETQ. CDR3 bases: TGCGCCAGCAGCCTGACAGGGGGCCCCCAAGAGACCCAGTACTTC. This sequence encodes CASSLTGGPQETQYF.